This T cell receptor beta chain was obtained from a study of cytomegalovirus exposure and HLA in healthy donors. Study-wide context: Assignment to the Caucasian-associated ancestry cluster applied to around 76% of the approximately 420 genotyped donors. Study-level points and caveats: For most TCR sequences rarity was the rule, although some public TCRs occurred in many donors. Based on reports, TCR beta sequences accurately predicted HLA-A and HLA-B alleles for most subjects.

The PCR made use of 60 Vbeta and 13 Jbeta primers. In the original workflow: In a later analysis, around 10 million of approximately 80 million unique beta chains occurred in at least two donors. The data were produced by immunoSEQ multiplex PCR, yet TCRdb's version contains in-frame clones alone and is incomplete. Clonal size and the V and J genes are those of that table, whereas D and trimming came from the DNA. This sample has roughly 100,000 clones; roughly 76% occur once, and the top ten carry about 6.9%. CDR1 and CDR2 from the germline V gene are MNHNS and SASEGT. The V end was cut by 5 bases, the J end by 6 bases, with 11 bases between. The length of the CDR3 is 12 residues. As concerns this clone: Its antigen is unknown.

The sequence was collected from a man aged 30 to 45 in good health and CMV-seropositive. The rearrangement links TRBV6-1 to TRBJ2-7; no reliable D call. Sequencing used PBMCs. The CDR3 bases are TGTGCCAGCAGTAAAACAGTGATCGAGCAGTACTTC. This codes for CASSKTVIEQYF.